A selection of T cell receptor beta chains follows, all from one sample in a study of CD8 T cells in ankylosing spondylitis. TCRdb re-called the 5' RACE reads through MiXCR, storing one row per CDR3 protein. This table has roughly 180,000 distinct CDR3 sequences, under 14% appearing once. Material for sequencing was blood, either unsorted or a sorted T cell fraction (not recorded which). Receptors originate from a male donor with ankylosing spondylitis or in good health (not recorded which). Both conserved end residues are part of each CDR3. A D gene is named only where the DNA matches it firmly. Size is omitted from some rows. Given values are once, few, many or a class for expanded clones.

TRBV5-1	TRBJ1-1	many	-	TGCGCCAGCAGCGGGTTCATGAACACTGAAGCTTTCTTT	CASSGFMNTEAFF
TRBV5-1	TRBJ2-2	many	TRBD1	TGCGCCAGCAGCTCCAAGACAGGGACGAACACCGGGGAGCTGTTTTTT	CASSSKTGTNTGELFF
TRBV10-3	TRBJ1-4	-	-	TGTGCCATCAGAGACCCGGGTGAAAAACTGTTTTTT	CAIRDPGEKLFF
TRBV12-3/TRBV12-4	TRBJ2-1	few	TRBD2	TGTGCCAGCAGTCGGGCGGGACTAGGAATTGAGCAGTTCTTC	CASSRAGLGIEQFF
TRBV12-3/TRBV12-4	TRBJ1-5	-	-	TGTGCCAGCAGTTTAGTGCCTGGACAGCCCAATCAGCCCCAGCATTTT	CASSLVPGQPNQPQHF
TRBV9	TRBJ2-7	many	TRBD2	TGTGCCAGCAGCGTAGATAGCGGGAGGGGCTACGAGCAGTACTTC	CASSVDSGRGYEQYF
TRBV5-1	TRBJ2-1	many	TRBD2	TGCGCCAGCAGCTTGGAATCAGCGGGAGGGCCCCCCTACAATGAGCAGTTCTTC	CASSLESAGGPPYNEQFF
TRBV12-3/TRBV12-4	TRBJ1-5	many	-	TGTGCCAGCACATCTACCGGGGGCAATCAGCCCCAGCATTTT	CASTSTGGNQPQHF
TRBV6-1	TRBJ1-2	few	TRBD1	TGTGCCAGCAGTGAAGTTAAACCTGACAGGGGGCAAGGCTACACCTTC	CASSEVKPDRGQGYTF
TRBV27	TRBJ2-3	few	TRBD2	TGTGCCAGCAGTTTCAGCGGGAGGGCCAAGGATACGCAGTATTTT	CASSFSGRAKDTQYF
TRBV6-2/TRBV6-3	TRBJ1-5	many	-	TGTGCCAGCACCTTGGACGCTAATCAGCCCCAGCATTTT	CASTLDANQPQHF
TRBV15	TRBJ2-1	many	TRBD2	TGTGCCACCAGCAGATCGGGGAGGGAGGGGCAGTTCTTC	CATSRSGREGQFF
TRBV5-6	TRBJ2-3	many	-	TGTGCCAGCAGCTTACCTGGACCCGCGGGAGATACGCAGTATTTT	CASSLPGPAGDTQYF
TRBV2	TRBJ2-7	few	-	TGTGCCAGCAGTGAAGCGCAAGGAGTCTACGAGCAGTACTTC	CASSEAQGVYEQYF
TRBV18	TRBJ2-7	-	TRBD1	TGTGCCAGCTCACCACCGATGGGGCAGGGGGCCTACGAGCAGTACTTC	CASSPPMGQGAYEQYF
TRBV7-8	TRBJ2-1	-	TRBD2	TGTGCCAGCAGCCTCAGTAGCGGGGGCTCCTACAATGAGCAGTTCTTC	CASSLSSGGSYNEQFF
TRBV10-3	TRBJ2-3	few	TRBD2	TGTGCCATCAGTGAGTCCGAGCGGGGGGGCCCCCCAGATACGCAGTATTTT	CAISESERGGPPDTQYF
TRBV15	TRBJ2-3	many	TRBD2	TGTGCCACCAGCAAGAGCGGGATTGCTAGCACAGATACGCAGTATTTT	CATSKSGIASTDTQYF
TRBV19	TRBJ1-5	-	-	TGTGCCAGTAGGTGGGAGATTAGCAATCAGCCCCAGCATTTT	CASRWEISNQPQHF
TRBV29-1	TRBJ1-1	many	-	TGCAGCGCTGGTTCCTGGGACACTGAAGCTTTCTTT	CSAGSWDTEAFF
TRBV27	TRBJ1-5	many	TRBD1	TGTGCCAGCAGTTTATCTTACAGGGGTGGCAATCAGCCCCAGCATTTT	CASSLSYRGGNQPQHF
TRBV20-1	TRBJ1-1	many	-	TGCAGTGCTAGAGATACCAGCACTGAAGCTTTCTTT	CSARDTSTEAFF
TRBV5-5	TRBJ1-1	few	-	TGTGCCAGCAGCTTGAAGGTGGGGGCGAACACTGAAGCTTTCTTT	CASSLKVGANTEAFF
TRBV4-3	TRBJ2-6	few	-	TGCGCCAGCAGCCAGGGGCAGGGATCTGGGGCCAACGTCCTGACTTTC	CASSQGQGSGANVLTF
TRBV5-6	TRBJ1-5	-	-	TGTGCCAGCAGCTTGAAGGGGCAGCCCCAGCATTTT	CASSLKGQPQHF
TRBV20-1	TRBJ1-4	many	-	TGCAGTGCTAGAATCTCATCCGGGACTAATGAAAAACTGTTTTTT	CSARISSGTNEKLFF
TRBV27	TRBJ2-1	-	TRBD1	TGTGCCAGCAGTTTTAGGGCCGGGACAGGGGCTTACAATGAGCAGTTCTTC	CASSFRAGTGAYNEQFF
TRBV5-1	TRBJ1-4	many	-	TGCGCCAGCAGCTTCGGGACCAAAGGGAATGAAAAACTGTTTTTT	CASSFGTKGNEKLFF
TRBV12-3/TRBV12-4	TRBJ1-5	many	-	TGTGCCAGCAGTTGGAATAGCAATCAGCCCCAGCATTTT	CASSWNSNQPQHF
TRBV11-2	TRBJ2-1	many	-	TGTGCCAGCAGCTCGACAGGAGTTTACAATGAGCAGTTCTTC	CASSSTGVYNEQFF
TRBV2	TRBJ1-2	few	TRBD1	TGTGCCAGCAGGATTGGGACAGTTAACTATGGCTACACCTTC	CASRIGTVNYGYTF
TRBV6-5	TRBJ1-2	many	TRBD1	TGTGCCAGCAGTTACTGGGACAGGGGTTCGGCTAACTATGGCTACACCTTC	CASSYWDRGSANYGYTF
TRBV3-1	TRBJ2-1	many	TRBD2	TGTGCCAGCAGCCCAGCGGGAGGGCTGGGAAATGAGCAGTTCTTC	CASSPAGGLGNEQFF
TRBV5-6	TRBJ2-2	many	-	TGTGCCAGCAGCTTGTATGTACGGCGGGCACACACCGGGGAGCTGTTTTTT	CASSLYVRRAHTGELFF
TRBV12-3/TRBV12-4	TRBJ1-2	many	-	TGTGCCAGCAGTTTGAACGGGATAGGGTATGGCTACACCTTC	CASSLNGIGYGYTF
TRBV15	TRBJ1-2	many	TRBD1	TGTGCCACCAGTCCGACCGACAGGGAGTATGGCTACACCTTC	CATSPTDREYGYTF
TRBV7-8	TRBJ2-3	-	TRBD2	TGTGCCAGCAGCCCGGGCGGGATTATAGGGAGTCGGGGGGTAGATACGCAGTATTTT	CASSPGGIIGSRGVDTQYF
TRBV29-1	TRBJ2-1	many	-	TGCAGCGTTGAATGGGGGCTAGCGGCTGACTACAATGAGCAGTTCTTC	CSVEWGLAADYNEQFF
TRBV9	TRBJ2-3	-	TRBD1	TGTGTCAGCAGCGCCCGACAGGGGGGCACAGATACGCAGTATTTT	CVSSARQGGTDTQYF
TRBV18	TRBJ2-1	many	-	TGTGCCAGCTCACCTTCGGAGGAGCAGTTCTTC	CASSPSEEQFF
TRBV5-4	TRBJ2-3	many	-	TGTGCCAGCAGCTTTACTATCGGCCTGAGCACAGATACGCAGTATTTT	CASSFTIGLSTDTQYF
TRBV6-5	TRBJ1-6	many	TRBD1	TGTGCCAGCAGCTTAACGATCCGGGACAGGGGGCCTGATTCACCCCTCCACTTT	CASSLTIRDRGPDSPLHF
TRBV18	TRBJ2-7	few	-	TGTGCCAGCTCACCATTGCCTGCGAGACCCCAAACCTACGAGCAGTACTTC	CASSPLPARPQTYEQYF
TRBV14	TRBJ2-2	many	-	TGTGCCAGCAGCCAAAATCGGGAGGAGCTGTTTTTT	CASSQNREELFF
TRBV5-1	TRBJ2-1	-	TRBD2	TGCGCCAGCAGCTGGACTAGCGGGGAGTACAATGAGCAGTTCTTC	CASSWTSGEYNEQFF
TRBV5-1	TRBJ2-1	many	TRBD1	TGCGCCAGCAGCTTGGGACAGGGTTCCTACAATGAGCAGTTCTTC	CASSLGQGSYNEQFF
TRBV28	TRBJ2-3	many	TRBD2	TGTGCCAGCAGTCTCCAAGGGACTAGCGGGAGACGAATGGACACGCAGTATTTT	CASSLQGTSGRRMDTQYF
TRBV6-5	TRBJ2-3	many	-	TGTGCCAGCAGTTACTCGAAGTTGGGGGGAGGCACAGATACGCAGTATTTT	CASSYSKLGGGTDTQYF
TRBV15	TRBJ2-7	many	TRBD1	TGTGCCACCAGCAGAGGCTGGGACAGCTACGAGCAGTACTTC	CATSRGWDSYEQYF
TRBV27	TRBJ1-5	many	-	TGTGCCAGCAGTTCGGTACCCGGCGATCAGCCCCAGCATTTT	CASSSVPGDQPQHF
TRBV5-4	TRBJ2-2	many	-	TGTGCCAGCAGCCCTCTGTCGGGGGCTACCGGGGAGCTGTTTTTT	CASSPLSGATGELFF
TRBV5-1	TRBJ1-1	many	-	TGCGCCAGCAGCCAAGGGCCTACTCGGAACACTGAAGCTTTCTTT	CASSQGPTRNTEAFF
TRBV5-1	TRBJ2-4	many	TRBD2	TGCGCCAGCAGCTTGCTGGGACTAGCGGGCCGGGTGGAAAACATTCAGTACTTC	CASSLLGLAGRVENIQYF